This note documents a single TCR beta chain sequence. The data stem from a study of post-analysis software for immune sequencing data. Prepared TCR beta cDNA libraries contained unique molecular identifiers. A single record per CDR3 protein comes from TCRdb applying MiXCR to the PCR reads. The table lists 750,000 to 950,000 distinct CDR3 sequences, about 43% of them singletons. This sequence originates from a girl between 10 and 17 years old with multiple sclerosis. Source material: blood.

The CDR3 is CASSAPTGKAFF. The CDR3 nucleotides read TGTGCCAGCAGTGCACCTACAGGAAAAGCTTTCTTT. The chain recombines TRBV28 with TRBJ1-1; D is perhaps TRBD1 (5 bases). Trimming left V 5 bases short and J 9 bases short, with 13 bases between. The CDR3 spans 12 residues. Germline CDR1 is MDHEN and CDR2 is SYDVKM.